The 6 T cell receptor beta chains presented below share a single source sample, sequenced in a study of blood T cell repertoires in COVID-19 (dated by TCRdb to 2019 to 2021). The library relied on the immunoSEQ multiplex PCR assay. TCRdb's version of the immuneACCESS table is confined to in-frame rearrangements and falls short of the full clone set. An unresolved V gene accounts for under half of the shortfall where checked; the remainder is of unknown origin. In this sample the table shows about 34,000 clones, around nine tenths of which occur a single time. The ten largest clonotypes hold roughly an eighth of the sample. Sequenced input: peripheral blood. These receptors all stem from a man between 65 and 85 years old with active COVID-19.

The rearrangement links TRBV21-1 to TRBJ2-7; the D call in the table, TRBD1, was not verified against the DNA. TRBV21-1 is recorded as a pseudogene. This CDR3 spans 13 amino acids. The CDR3 DNA reads as TGTGCCAGCAATAGGGGCTTCAGGACCGAGCAGTACTTC. Protein sequence: CASNRGFRTEQYF.

This rearrangement joins TRBV7-9 to TRBJ2-1; TRBD2 agrees at 11 bases. CDR1 is SEHNR and CDR2 is FQNEAQ in the germline V gene (reference sequence). This CDR3 is 15 amino acids long. V shed 5 bases and J 5 bases; nucleotides not matched to a gene: 5. The CDR3: CASSPLAGGDNEQFF. The CDR3 nucleotides are TGTGCCAGCAGCCCGTTAGCGGGAGGGGACAATGAGCAGTTCTTC.

This chain uses TRBV30 with TRBJ2-6, with TRBD1 as a possible D gene (6 bases). The CDR3 contains 15 residues. CDR1 and CDR2 (germline): GTSNPN, SVGIG (reference sequence). The ends were cut back, 5 bases at V and 2 bases at J, with 13 bases in the middle. The CDR3: CAWGRGIPGANVLTF. In DNA, the CDR3 is TGTGCCTGGGGCAGGGGTATCCCTGGGGCCAACGTCCTGACTTTC.

This chain links TRBV10-3 with TRBJ1-5; D perhaps matches TRBD1 (5 bases). This CDR3 has 14 amino acids. The germline V gene encodes CDR1 ENHRY and CDR2 SYGVKD. The V gene lost 0 bases and the J gene lost 5 bases, with 8 bases spanning the gap. CDR3 loop: CAISESQGDQPQHF. The CDR3 DNA follows: TGTGCCATCAGTGAGTCCCAGGGCGATCAGCCCCAGCATTTT.

The chain recombines TRBV7-9 with TRBJ1-1, with D possibly TRBD1 on 6 matching bases. Germline loops: CDR1 SEHNR, CDR2 FQNEAQ (reference sequence). This CDR3 contains 11 residues. V lost 8 bases, J lost 3 bases, and 7 bases lay in between. In DNA, the CDR3 is TGTGCCAGCGAGGGGGACACTGAAGCTTTCTTT. Translated: CASEGDTEAFF.

The chain uses TRBV5-1 and TRBJ2-7; the match to TRBD1 covers 7 bases. The CDR3 contains 13 residues. Germline-derived CDR1 and CDR2 are SGHRS and YFSETQ. V lost 5 bases, J lost 1 base, and 3 bases stayed unmatched. CDR3 sequence: CASRGTASYEQYF. CDR3 nucleotide sequence: TGCGCCAGCAGGGGGACAGCGTCCTACGAGCAGTACTTC.